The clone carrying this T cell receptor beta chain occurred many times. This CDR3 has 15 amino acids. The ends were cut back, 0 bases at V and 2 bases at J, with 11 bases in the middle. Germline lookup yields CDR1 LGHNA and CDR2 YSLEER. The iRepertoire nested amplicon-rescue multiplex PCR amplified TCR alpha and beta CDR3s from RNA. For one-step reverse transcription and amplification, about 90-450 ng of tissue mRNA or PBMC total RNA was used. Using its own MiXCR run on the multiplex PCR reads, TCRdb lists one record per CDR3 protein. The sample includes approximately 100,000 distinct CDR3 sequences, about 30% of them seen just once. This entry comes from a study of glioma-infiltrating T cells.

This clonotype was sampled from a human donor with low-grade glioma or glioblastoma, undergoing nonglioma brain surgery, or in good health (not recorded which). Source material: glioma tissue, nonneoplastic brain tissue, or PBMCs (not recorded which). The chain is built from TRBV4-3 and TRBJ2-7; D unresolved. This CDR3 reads CASSQDWPLPYEQYF. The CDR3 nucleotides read TGCGCCAGCAGCCAAGATTGGCCCCTACCCTACGAGCAGTACTTC.